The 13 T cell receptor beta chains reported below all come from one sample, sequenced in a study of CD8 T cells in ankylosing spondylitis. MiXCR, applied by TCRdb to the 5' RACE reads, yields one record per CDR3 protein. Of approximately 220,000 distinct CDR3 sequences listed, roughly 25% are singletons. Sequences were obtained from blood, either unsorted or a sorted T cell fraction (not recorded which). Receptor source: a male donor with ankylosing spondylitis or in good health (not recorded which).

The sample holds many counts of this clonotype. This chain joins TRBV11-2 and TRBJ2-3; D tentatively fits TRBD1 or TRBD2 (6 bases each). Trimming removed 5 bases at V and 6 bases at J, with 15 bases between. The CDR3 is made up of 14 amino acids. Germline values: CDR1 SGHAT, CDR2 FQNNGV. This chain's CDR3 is CASSPDLGGDTQYF. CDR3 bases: TGTGCCAGCAGCCCGGACTTAGGGGGGGATACGCAGTATTTT.

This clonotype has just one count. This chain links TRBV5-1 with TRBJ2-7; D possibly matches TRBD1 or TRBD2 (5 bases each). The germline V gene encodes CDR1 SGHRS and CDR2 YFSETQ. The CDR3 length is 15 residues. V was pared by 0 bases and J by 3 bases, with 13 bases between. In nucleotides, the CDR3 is TGCGCCAGCAGCTTGGTGGGGGAACCAGGCTACGAGCAGTACTTC. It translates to CASSLVGEPGYEQYF.

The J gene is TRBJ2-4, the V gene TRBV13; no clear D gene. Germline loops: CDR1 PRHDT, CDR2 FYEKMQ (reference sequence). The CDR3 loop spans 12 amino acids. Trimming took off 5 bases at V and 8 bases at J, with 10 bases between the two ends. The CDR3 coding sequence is TGTGCCAGCAGCCCCAGCCTGGACATTCAGTACTTC. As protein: CASSPSLDIQYF.

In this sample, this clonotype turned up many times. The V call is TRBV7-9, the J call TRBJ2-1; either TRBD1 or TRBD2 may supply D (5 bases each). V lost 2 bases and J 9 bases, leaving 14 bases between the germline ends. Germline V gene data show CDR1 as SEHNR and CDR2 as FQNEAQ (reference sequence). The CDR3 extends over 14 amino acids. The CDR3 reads CASSLSRGTVEQFF. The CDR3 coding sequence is TGTGCCAGCAGCTTATCTCGGGGCACGGTTGAGCAGTTCTTC.

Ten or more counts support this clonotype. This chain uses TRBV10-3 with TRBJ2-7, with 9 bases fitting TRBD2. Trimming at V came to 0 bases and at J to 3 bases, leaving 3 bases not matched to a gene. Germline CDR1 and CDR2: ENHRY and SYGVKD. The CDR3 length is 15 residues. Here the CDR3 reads CAISESSGRLYEQYF. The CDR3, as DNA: TGTGCCATCAGTGAGTCTAGCGGGAGACTCTACGAGCAGTACTTC.

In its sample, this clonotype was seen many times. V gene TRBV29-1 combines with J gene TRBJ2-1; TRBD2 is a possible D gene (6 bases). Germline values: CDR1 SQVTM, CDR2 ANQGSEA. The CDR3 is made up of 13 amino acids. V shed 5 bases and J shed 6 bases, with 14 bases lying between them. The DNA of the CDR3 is TGCAGCGTTAGGCAGGGAGGTGGCAATGAGCAGTTCTTC. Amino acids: CSVRQGGGNEQFF.

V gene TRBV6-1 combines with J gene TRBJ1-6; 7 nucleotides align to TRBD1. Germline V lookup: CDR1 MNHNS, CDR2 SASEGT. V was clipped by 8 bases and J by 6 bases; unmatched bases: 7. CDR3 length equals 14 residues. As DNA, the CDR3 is TGTGCCAGCTCCATTAACAGGGGTAATTCACCCCTCCACTTT. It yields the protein CASSINRGNSPLHF.

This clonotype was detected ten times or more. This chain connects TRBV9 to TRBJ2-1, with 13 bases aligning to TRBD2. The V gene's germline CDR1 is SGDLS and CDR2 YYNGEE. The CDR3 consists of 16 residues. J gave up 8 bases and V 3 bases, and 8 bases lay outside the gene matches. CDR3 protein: CASSATGLAGAHEQFF. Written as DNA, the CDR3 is TGTGCCAGCAGCGCGACAGGACTAGCGGGGGCCCATGAGCAGTTCTTC. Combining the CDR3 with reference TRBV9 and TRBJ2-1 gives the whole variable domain DSGVTQTPKHLITATGQRVTLRCSPRSGDLSVYWYQQSLDQGLQFLIQYYNGEERAKGNILERFSAQQFPDLHSELNLSSLELGDSALYFCASSATGLAGAHEQFFGPGTRLTVL.

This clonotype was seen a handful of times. CDR3 sequence: CASSMRTDGNTIYF. Written as DNA, the CDR3 is TGTGCCAGCAGTATGAGGACAGATGGAAACACCATATATTTT. The chain recombines TRBV12-3 or TRBV12-4 with TRBJ1-3, with D perhaps matching TRBD1 (6 bases). V was pared by 5 bases and J by 3 bases, with 11 bases between. CDR3 length: 14 residues.

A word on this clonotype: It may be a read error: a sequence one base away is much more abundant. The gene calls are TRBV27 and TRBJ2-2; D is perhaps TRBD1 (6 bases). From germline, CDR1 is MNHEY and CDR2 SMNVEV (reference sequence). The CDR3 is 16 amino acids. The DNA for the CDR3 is TGTGCCAGCAGTTTTCTGACAGGAACGAACCCCGGGGAGCTGTTTTTT. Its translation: CASSFLTGTNPGELFF.

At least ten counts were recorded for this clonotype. Written as DNA, the CDR3 is TGTGCCACCAGTGATTTAGGGTTGGAGGATGAAAAACTGTTTTTT. It is translated as CATSDLGLEDEKLFF. The chain has TRBV24-1 and TRBJ1-4; unclear D gene. V shed 1 base and J shed 6 bases, with 11 bases lying between them. The CDR3 covers 15 residues. CDR1 KGHDR and CDR2 SFDVKD come from the germline V gene.

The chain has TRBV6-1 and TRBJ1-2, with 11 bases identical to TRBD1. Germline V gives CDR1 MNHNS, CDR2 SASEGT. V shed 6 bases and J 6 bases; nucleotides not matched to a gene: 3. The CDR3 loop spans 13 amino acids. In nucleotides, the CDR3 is TGTGCCAGCAGACGGACAGGGGGCGATGGCTACACCTTC. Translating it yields CASRRTGGDGYTF.

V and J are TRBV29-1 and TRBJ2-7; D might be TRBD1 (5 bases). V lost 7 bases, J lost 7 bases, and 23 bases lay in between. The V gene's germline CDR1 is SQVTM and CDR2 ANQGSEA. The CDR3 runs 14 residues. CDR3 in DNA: TGCAGCGCTTTTAGGGGCGACTCTTCTCGGGAGCAGTACTTC. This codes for CSAFRGDSSREQYF.